These T cell receptor beta chains were read from a single sample in a study of regulatory T cells in long-lasting Graves disease. TCRdb reprocessed the multiplex PCR reads via MiXCR and lists one record per CDR3 protein. The sample lists a few hundred thousand distinct CDR3 sequences; 21% were seen once. This specimen was peripheral blood mononuclear cells (PBMCs), taken when the disease was refractory, from a patient treated with antithyroid drugs. Receptors originate from a female donor with Graves disease. Both conserved end residues are part of each CDR3. A D gene is named only where the DNA matches it firmly. Clone size is not always given. Where it is, it says once, few, many or a class for expanded clones.

clone size,J gene,V gene,D gene,CDR3 protein,CDR3 DNA
NA,TRBJ2-7,TRBV10-3,NA,CAISERWGEQYF,TGTGCCATCAGTGAACGATGGGGCGAGCAGTACTTC
many,TRBJ2-7,TRBV6-1,TRBD2,CASRTSGRAYEQYF,TGTGCCAGCAGGACTAGCGGGAGGGCCTACGAGCAGTACTTC
NA,TRBJ2-3,TRBV18,NA,CASSPLRDGNFSSTDTQYF,TGTGCCAGCTCCCCACTCCGGGACGGGAACTTTTCTAGCACAGATACGCAGTATTTT
NA,TRBJ1-2,TRBV30,TRBD1,CALGTANYGYTF,TGTGCCCTCGGGACAGCTAACTATGGCTACACCTTC
many,TRBJ1-1,TRBV7-9,NA,CASSLRSGAPNTEAFF,TGTGCCAGCAGCTTAAGGTCCGGGGCGCCGAACACTGAAGCTTTCTTT
NA,TRBJ2-1,TRBV19,NA,CASSTWSLNEQFF,TGTGCCAGTAGTACCTGGAGTTTAAATGAGCAGTTCTTC
NA,TRBJ2-4,TRBV6-1,NA,CASSETSIGAKNIQYF,TGTGCCAGCAGTGAGACTAGTATCGGGGCCAAAAACATTCAGTACTTC
many,TRBJ2-7,TRBV10-3,TRBD2,CAISPGLAYEQYF,TGTGCCATCAGCCCAGGACTAGCGTACGAGCAGTACTTC
few,TRBJ1-2,TRBV19,TRBD1,CASSIPTGRGYGYTF,TGTGCCAGTAGTATCCCGACAGGGAGAGGCTATGGCTACACCTTC
many,TRBJ2-6,TRBV2,TRBD1,CASSPRTGEPGANVLTF,TGTGCCAGCAGTCCCCGGACAGGGGAGCCTGGGGCCAACGTCCTGACTTTC
few,TRBJ2-7,TRBV12-3/TRBV12-4,NA,CASSFSGDEQYF,TGTGCCAGCAGTTTTAGTGGAGACGAGCAGTACTTC
few,TRBJ1-1,TRBV19,NA,CASSISGRGFTEAFF,TGTGCCAGTAGTATCTCGGGCCGAGGGTTCACTGAAGCTTTCTTT
NA,TRBJ2-7,TRBV13,NA,CASSSLPRYEQYF,TGTGCCAGCAGCTCCCTCCCTAGGTACGAGCAGTACTTC
few,TRBJ1-2,TRBV5-1,TRBD1,CASTLTGTANNYGYTF,TGCGCCAGCACCCTAACCGGGACAGCCAATAACTATGGCTACACCTTC
NA,TRBJ2-4,TRBV15,TRBD2,CATSKGLAGGGLAKNIQYF,TGTGCCACCAGCAAGGGACTAGCGGGAGGTGGTCTAGCCAAAAACATTCAGTACTTC
NA,TRBJ2-3,TRBV12-3/TRBV12-4,NA,CASSLDGAGTQYF,TGTGCCAGCAGTTTGGACGGTGCAGGTACGCAGTATTTT